A selection of T cell receptor beta chains follows, all from one sample in a study of cytomegalovirus exposure and HLA in healthy donors. This table comes from immunoSEQ multiplex PCR, and its TCRdb copy is limited to in-frame clones, with some not included. In total, the table holds 130,000 or so clones. The sequenced sample consisted of PBMCs. Source of these receptors: a woman aged 40 to 55 in good health and CMV-seronegative. The CDR3 runs from the conserved cysteine through the conserved F or W. A D gene is named only where the DNA matches it firmly.

v_call	d_call	cdr3_length	j_call	cdr3_aa	cdr3_nt
TRBV18	.	15	TRBJ1-1	CASSPPGGRGTEAFF	TGTGCCAGCTCACCACCGGGGGGGCGCGGCACTGAAGCTTTCTTT
TRBV4-1	.	18	TRBJ2-3	CASSQDLQTPTSTDTQYF	TGCGCCAGCAGCCAAGATCTACAGACACCTACTAGCACAGATACGCAGTATTTT
TRBV2	TRBD2	15	TRBJ2-3	CASSVGLGGTDTQYF	TGTGCCAGCAGTGTGGGACTAGGAGGCACAGATACGCAGTATTTT
TRBV6-5	TRBD1	15	TRBJ1-6	CASREAGQYNSPLHF	TGTGCCAGCAGGGAGGCGGGACAGTATAATTCACCCCTCCACTTT
TRBV9	.	17	TRBJ1-3	CASSVTSTQGFGNTIYF	TGTGCCAGCAGCGTAACCTCAACGCAGGGATTTGGAAACACCATATATTTT
TRBV7-3	TRBD1	14	TRBJ2-5	CASSLSAGGETQYF	TGTGCCAGCAGCTTAAGCGCAGGGGGAGAGACCCAGTACTTC
TRBV7-6	.	15	TRBJ1-3	CASSLAGQGGNTIYF	TGTGCCAGCAGCTTAGCTGGTCAGGGAGGAAACACCATATATTTT
TRBV7-3	.	15	TRBJ2-2	CASSLLGRNTGELFF	TGTGCCAGCAGCTTACTAGGGAGGAACACCGGGGAGCTGTTTTTT
TRBV4-3	.	16	TRBJ1-2	CASSHAVREEAYGYTF	TGCGCCAGCAGCCATGCCGTCCGGGAGGAAGCCTATGGCTACACCTTC
TRBV27	.	16	TRBJ2-3	CASSLWGPGATDTQYF	TGTGCCAGCAGTTTATGGGGCCCAGGGGCCACAGATACGCAGTATTTT
TRBV19	.	15	TRBJ2-1	CASREQGSKDNEQFF	TGTGCCAGTAGGGAACAGGGCAGTAAGGACAATGAGCAGTTCTTC
TRBV5-1	TRBD1	14	TRBJ1-2	CASSPNGQGGGYTF	TGCGCCAGCAGCCCTAACGGACAGGGAGGTGGCTACACCTTC
TRBV9	TRBD1	22	TRBJ1-5	CASSASGKRRGQNTRRNQPQHF	TGTGCCAGCAGCGCTTCTGGGAAGAGGAGGGGACAGAATACGCGGCGCAATCAGCCCCAGCATTTT
TRBV7-9	TRBD1	14	TRBJ1-2	CASTMNGQGAGYTF	TGTGCCAGCACCATGAACGGACAGGGGGCCGGCTACACCTTC